A selection of T cell receptor beta chains follows, all from one sample in a study of cytomegalovirus exposure and HLA in healthy donors. Sequencing was performed with immunoSEQ multiplex PCR; in TCRdb, only in-frame clones are kept and a portion is missing. Here the sample spans some 180,000 clones, approximately 84% being singletons. The sequenced material came from PBMCs. The receptors come from a girl in the first two years of life in good health and CMV-seronegative. CDR3s include the opening cysteine and the closing phenylalanine or tryptophan. The order of the fields is J gene, V gene, clone size, D gene, CDR3 protein, CDR3 DNA. A D gene is named only where the DNA matches it firmly. For some rows the clone size is stated as once, few or many, or as a class when expanded; others skip it.

J gene: TRBJ2-7; V gene: TRBV7-9; clone size: -; D gene: -; CDR3 protein: CASSPFSHEQYF; CDR3 DNA: TGTGCCAGCAGCCCGTTTTCCCACGAGCAGTACTTC
J gene: TRBJ1-2; V gene: TRBV30; clone size: -; D gene: TRBD1; CDR3 protein: CAFYRDRGSLSHGYTF; CDR3 DNA: TGTGCTTTCTACCGGGACAGGGGATCCCTCTCTCATGGCTACACCTTC
J gene: TRBJ2-3; V gene: TRBV19; clone size: -; D gene: -; CDR3 protein: CASSHRVTQYF; CDR3 DNA: TGTGCCAGTAGCCACAGGGTTACGCAGTATTTT
J gene: TRBJ1-1; V gene: TRBV6-1; clone size: -; D gene: -; CDR3 protein: CASTPTAEGTEAFF; CDR3 DNA: TGTGCCAGCACCCCAACGGCCGAGGGAACTGAAGCTTTCTTT
J gene: TRBJ1-4; V gene: TRBV6-1; clone size: few; D gene: TRBD1; CDR3 protein: CASSEVLGLRGEKLFF; CDR3 DNA: TGTGCCAGCAGTGAAGTCCTGGGCCTCAGGGGGGAAAAACTGTTTTTT
J gene: TRBJ2-1; V gene: TRBV4-2; clone size: -; D gene: -; CDR3 protein: CASSQGRSNNEQFF; CDR3 DNA: TGTGCCAGCAGCCAAGGCCGTAGCAACAATGAGCAGTTCTTC
J gene: TRBJ1-2; V gene: TRBV19; clone size: -; D gene: -; CDR3 protein: CASSIRGVNYGYTF; CDR3 DNA: TGTGCCAGTAGTATTAGGGGCGTTAACTATGGCTACACCTTC
J gene: TRBJ2-3; V gene: TRBV2; clone size: -; D gene: -; CDR3 protein: CASSVNSRNYF; CDR3 DNA: TGTGCCAGCAGTGTTAACTCGCGGAACTATTTT
J gene: TRBJ1-2; V gene: TRBV6-5; clone size: -; D gene: -; CDR3 protein: CASSYDGAGGYTF; CDR3 DNA: TGTGCCAGCAGTTACGACGGGGCGGGAGGCTACACCTTC
J gene: TRBJ2-1; V gene: TRBV5-1; clone size: -; D gene: TRBD1; CDR3 protein: CASSLVDRDDNEQFF; CDR3 DNA: TGCGCCAGCAGCTTGGTGGACAGGGACGACAATGAGCAGTTCTTC
J gene: TRBJ2-5; V gene: TRBV5-1; clone size: -; D gene: -; CDR3 protein: CASSLAGVVWQETQYF; CDR3 DNA: TGCGCCAGCAGCTTGGCCGGGGTAGTATGGCAAGAGACCCAGTACTTC
J gene: TRBJ2-7; V gene: TRBV7-2; clone size: -; D gene: -; CDR3 protein: CASSSGSYPLSHEQYF; CDR3 DNA: TGTGCCAGCAGCTCCGGTTCGTATCCCTTAAGTCACGAGCAGTACTTC
J gene: TRBJ1-2; V gene: TRBV7-2; clone size: -; D gene: -; CDR3 protein: CASSRRGELLYGYTF; CDR3 DNA: TGTGCCAGCAGCAGGCGGGGGGAACTCCTCTATGGCTACACCTTC
J gene: TRBJ2-7; V gene: TRBV6-1; clone size: once; D gene: TRBD1; CDR3 protein: CASSEGTGGAEQYF; CDR3 DNA: TGTGCCAGCAGTGAAGGGACAGGGGGCGCCGAGCAGTACTTC
J gene: TRBJ1-5; V gene: TRBV6-1; clone size: few; D gene: -; CDR3 protein: CASNRANNQPQHF; CDR3 DNA: TGTGCCAGTAACAGGGCCAACAATCAGCCCCAGCATTTT
J gene: TRBJ2-3; V gene: TRBV4-1; clone size: -; D gene: TRBD2; CDR3 protein: CASSQDLRLAGARADTQYF; CDR3 DNA: TGCGCCAGCAGCCAAGATCTGCGACTAGCGGGGGCGAGGGCAGATACGCAGTATTTT
J gene: TRBJ1-6; V gene: TRBV7-9; clone size: -; D gene: -; CDR3 protein: CASSSYQGRITPLHF; CDR3 DNA: TGTGCCAGCAGCTCCTACCAGGGGAGAATAACACCCCTCCACTTT
J gene: TRBJ2-1; V gene: TRBV7-9; clone size: -; D gene: -; CDR3 protein: CASSRFNEQFF; CDR3 DNA: TGTGCCAGCAGCCGTTTCAATGAGCAGTTCTTC
J gene: TRBJ1-1; V gene: TRBV12-2; clone size: -; D gene: -; CDR3 protein: CASRLVSYFTEAFF; CDR3 DNA: TGTGCAAGTCGCTTAGTAAGTTACTTCACTGAAGCTTTCTTT
J gene: TRBJ1-3; V gene: TRBV7-9; clone size: -; D gene: -; CDR3 protein: CASSFGISLSGNTIYF; CDR3 DNA: TGTGCCAGCAGCTTTGGCATTTCTCTCTCTGGAAACACCATATATTTT
J gene: TRBJ2-5; V gene: TRBV2; clone size: -; D gene: -; CDR3 protein: CASSKTGETQYF; CDR3 DNA: TGTGCCAGCTCGAAAACCGGGGAGACCCAGTACTTC
J gene: TRBJ2-2; V gene: TRBV18; clone size: -; D gene: -; CDR3 protein: CASLSAGTGELFF; CDR3 DNA: TGTGCCAGCTTATCGGCGGGTACCGGGGAGCTGTTTTTT
J gene: TRBJ2-1; V gene: TRBV9; clone size: -; D gene: TRBD2; CDR3 protein: CASSAGLAGPLNEQFF; CDR3 DNA: TGTGCCAGCAGCGCCGGACTAGCGGGGCCCCTTAATGAGCAGTTCTTC
J gene: TRBJ1-5; V gene: TRBV6-7; clone size: -; D gene: TRBD1; CDR3 protein: CASSGGQGDAYRNQPQHF; CDR3 DNA: TGTGCCAGCAGTGGCGGACAGGGGGACGCCTATCGCAATCAGCCCCAGCATTTT
J gene: TRBJ1-5; V gene: TRBV9; clone size: -; D gene: -; CDR3 protein: CASSSGGGSNQPQHF; CDR3 DNA: TGTGCCAGCAGCTCCGGGGGGGGGTCCAATCAGCCCCAGCATTTT
J gene: TRBJ2-7; V gene: TRBV6-6; clone size: -; D gene: TRBD2; CDR3 protein: CASSYSTGGEGEQYF; CDR3 DNA: TGTGCCAGCAGTTACTCTACCGGGGGGGAGGGCGAGCAGTACTTC
J gene: TRBJ1-5; V gene: TRBV7-9; clone size: -; D gene: -; CDR3 protein: CASSLEGVGNQPQHF; CDR3 DNA: TGTGCCAGCAGCTTAGAGGGGGTCGGCAATCAGCCCCAGCATTTT
J gene: TRBJ2-5; V gene: TRBV27; clone size: -; D gene: TRBD2; CDR3 protein: CASSLVGAGGYSETQYF; CDR3 DNA: TGTGCCAGCAGTTTAGTCGGAGCGGGAGGGTACTCAGAGACCCAGTACTTC
J gene: TRBJ2-3; V gene: TRBV25-1; clone size: -; D gene: -; CDR3 protein: CASSESAGGRFTDTQYF; CDR3 DNA: TGTGCCAGCAGTGAAAGCGCCGGGGGGCGCTTCACAGATACGCAGTATTTT
J gene: TRBJ2-5; V gene: TRBV21-1; clone size: -; D gene: -; CDR3 protein: CASSKVGETQETQYF; CDR3 DNA: TGTGCCAGCAGCAAAGTCGGGGAGACCCAAGAGACCCAGTACTTC
J gene: TRBJ2-7; V gene: TRBV2; clone size: -; D gene: TRBD2; CDR3 protein: CASSEGFAGVLYEQYF; CDR3 DNA: TGTGCCAGCAGTGAAGGATTTGCGGGAGTTCTATACGAGCAGTACTTC
J gene: TRBJ2-1; V gene: TRBV5-1; clone size: -; D gene: TRBD1; CDR3 protein: CASRGGVGNEQFF; CDR3 DNA: TGCGCCAGCAGAGGGGGCGTCGGCAATGAGCAGTTCTTC
J gene: TRBJ1-5; V gene: TRBV5-1; clone size: -; D gene: -; CDR3 protein: CASSLGGGRYQPQHF; CDR3 DNA: TGCGCCAGCAGTTTGGGTGGGGGCCGCTATCAGCCCCAGCATTTT
J gene: TRBJ1-2; V gene: TRBV14; clone size: -; D gene: -; CDR3 protein: CASSRVSGKYGYTF; CDR3 DNA: TGTGCCAGCAGCCGGGTTAGCGGTAAATATGGCTACACCTTC
J gene: TRBJ1-4; V gene: TRBV6-1; clone size: -; D gene: TRBD1; CDR3 protein: CASRRRDSYEKLFF; CDR3 DNA: TGTGCCAGCAGGCGACGGGACAGTTATGAAAAACTGTTTTTT
J gene: TRBJ2-7; V gene: TRBV30; clone size: -; D gene: -; CDR3 protein: CAWSSRPWQGNYYEQYF; CDR3 DNA: TGTGCCTGGAGTTCCCGTCCATGGCAGGGGAACTACTACGAGCAGTACTTC
J gene: TRBJ1-5; V gene: TRBV2; clone size: -; D gene: -; CDR3 protein: CASSALQVRDQPQHF; CDR3 DNA: TGTGCCAGCAGTGCACTACAGGTTCGGGATCAGCCCCAGCATTTT
J gene: TRBJ2-1; V gene: TRBV27; clone size: -; D gene: TRBD1; CDR3 protein: CASSHLPGTESYNEQFF; CDR3 DNA: TGTGCCAGCAGTCACCTCCCCGGGACAGAATCTTACAATGAGCAGTTCTTC
J gene: TRBJ1-1; V gene: TRBV4-1; clone size: -; D gene: TRBD1; CDR3 protein: CASSQEPGQGASTEAFF; CDR3 DNA: TGCGCCAGCAGCCAAGAGCCGGGACAGGGGGCGAGCACTGAAGCTTTCTTT
J gene: TRBJ1-4; V gene: TRBV5-6; clone size: -; D gene: TRBD1; CDR3 protein: CASRTTGEDEKLFF; CDR3 DNA: TGTGCCAGCAGAACGACAGGGGAGGACGAAAAACTGTTTTTT
J gene: TRBJ1-5; V gene: TRBV6-1; clone size: -; D gene: -; CDR3 protein: CASFPEVGRPQHF; CDR3 DNA: TGTGCCAGCTTCCCCGAGGTAGGTCGGCCCCAGCATTTT
J gene: TRBJ2-5; V gene: TRBV5-1; clone size: -; D gene: -; CDR3 protein: CASSLEWAETQYF; CDR3 DNA: TGCGCCAGCAGCTTGGAATGGGCCGAGACCCAGTACTTC
J gene: TRBJ2-7; V gene: TRBV30; clone size: -; D gene: -; CDR3 protein: CACHSGNSYEQYF; CDR3 DNA: TGTGCCTGCCATAGCGGTAACTCCTACGAGCAGTACTTC
J gene: TRBJ2-3; V gene: TRBV5-1; clone size: -; D gene: TRBD1; CDR3 protein: CASQNRGSTDTQYF; CDR3 DNA: TGCGCCAGCCAAAACAGGGGGAGCACAGATACGCAGTATTTT
J gene: TRBJ1-2; V gene: TRBV10-2; clone size: -; D gene: TRBD1; CDR3 protein: CASSGQGVGYTF; CDR3 DNA: TGCGCCAGCAGTGGACAGGGAGTTGGCTACACCTTC
J gene: TRBJ2-2; V gene: TRBV9; clone size: few; D gene: -; CDR3 protein: CASKVGTSLTGELFF; CDR3 DNA: TGTGCCAGCAAAGTGGGGACTTCCCTCACCGGGGAGCTGTTTTTT